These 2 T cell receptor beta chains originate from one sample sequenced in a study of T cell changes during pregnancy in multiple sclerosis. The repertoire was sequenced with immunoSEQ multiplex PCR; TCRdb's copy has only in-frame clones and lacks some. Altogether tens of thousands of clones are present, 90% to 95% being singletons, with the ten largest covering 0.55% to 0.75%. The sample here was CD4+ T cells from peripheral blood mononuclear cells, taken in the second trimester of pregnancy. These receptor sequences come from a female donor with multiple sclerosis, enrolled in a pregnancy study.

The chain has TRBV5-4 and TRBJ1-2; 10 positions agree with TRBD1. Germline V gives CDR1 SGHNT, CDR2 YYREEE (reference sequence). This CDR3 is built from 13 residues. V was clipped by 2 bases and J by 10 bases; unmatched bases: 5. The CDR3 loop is CASSLQGTGAYTF. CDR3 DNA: TGTGCCAGCAGCTTACAGGGGACAGGGGCCTACACCTTC.

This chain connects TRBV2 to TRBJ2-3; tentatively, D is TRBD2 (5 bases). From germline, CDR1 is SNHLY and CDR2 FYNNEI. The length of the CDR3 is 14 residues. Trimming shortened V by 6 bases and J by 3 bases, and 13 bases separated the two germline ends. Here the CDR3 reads CASSPKSGTDTQYF. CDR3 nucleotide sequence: TGTGCCAGCAGCCCTAAGTCGGGAACAGATACGCAGTATTTT.